Each of the 8 T cell receptor beta chains below was sequenced from the same sample in a study of cytotoxic CD8 clonotypes in ibrutinib-treated CLL. Clones were sequenced by immunoSEQ multiplex PCR, and TCRdb holds only the in-frame ones, with some missing. This repertoire shows 330,000 or so clones, 67% found once; its top ten account for roughly 6.7%. The specimen comprised PBMCs, sampled after 36 months of ibrutinib treatment. Receptors originate from a human donor with chronic lymphocytic leukemia.

The chain joins TRBV28 to TRBJ2-5, with 7 bases fitting TRBD2. Germline CDR1 MDHEN, CDR2 SYDVKM. This CDR3 contains 19 residues. The V gene end was trimmed by 4 bases and the J gene end by 5 bases; junction bases not matched to a gene: 22. The CDR3 DNA sequence: TGTGCCAGCAGTTCCCCCCATACCGGGACTACATCCCAGGCGGAGACCCAGTACTTC. This gives the protein CASSSPHTGTTSQAETQYF.

The V call is TRBV4-1, the J call TRBJ2-5; 12 bases match TRBD2. The germline gives CDR1 MGHRA, CDR2 YSYEKL. The junction had 6 bases not matched to a gene; V was cut back by 5 bases and J by 5 bases. This CDR3 spans 15 amino acids. The CDR3 protein is CASSKLAGGFETQYF. The DNA of the CDR3 is TGCGCCAGCAGCAAACTAGCGGGGGGTTTCGAGACCCAGTACTTC.

This chain connects TRBV6-1 to TRBJ2-7, with D possibly TRBD1 on 5 matching bases. The germline gives CDR1 MNHNS, CDR2 SASEGT. Trimming took off 3 bases at V and 3 bases at J, with 12 bases between the two ends. The length of the CDR3 is 14 residues. The CDR3 sequence is CASSEDTARYEQYF. CDR3 sequence (DNA): TGTGCCAGCAGTGAGGACACGGCCCGCTACGAGCAGTACTTC.

J is TRBJ2-7 and V is TRBV11-2, with 8 bases fitting TRBD1. The CDR3 spans 15 residues. J gave up 3 bases and V 5 bases, and 9 bases lay outside the gene matches. Germline CDR1 is SGHAT and CDR2 is FQNNGV. CDR3 sequence reads: CASSLLDRANYEQYF. The CDR3 coding sequence is TGTGCCAGCAGCCTTCTGGACAGGGCGAACTACGAGCAGTACTTC.

The gene calls are TRBV10-3 and TRBJ1-2, with 7 bases that match TRBD1. V dropped 9 bases and J dropped 8; count of bases not matched to a gene: 6. CDR1 ENHRY and CDR2 SYGVKD come from the germline V gene. The CDR3 contains 11 residues. CDR3 amino acids: CAIFTGDGYTF. The CDR3 DNA reads TGTGCCATTTTCACAGGGGACGGCTACACCTTC.

This chain uses TRBV7-2 with TRBJ2-3, with 8 bases aligning to TRBD2. V trimming: 5 bases; J trimming: 2 bases; junction bases outside the gene matches: 6. The CDR3 contains 15 residues. Looked up from germline, CDR1 is SGHTA and CDR2 is FQGNSA. CDR3 sequence reads: CASSAGGGNTDTQYF. CDR3 coding DNA: TGTGCCAGCAGCGCAGGCGGGGGGAACACAGATACGCAGTATTTT.

This sequence joins TRBV10-2 and TRBJ1-5; D is perhaps TRBD1 (5 bases). Germline CDR1 WSHSY, CDR2 SAAADI. The CDR3 spans 15 residues. V was shortened by 2 bases and J by 1 base, with 9 bases between the two germline ends. CDR3 protein: CASSETGTSNQPQHF. For the CDR3, the DNA is TGCGCCAGCAGTGAGACAGGAACGAGCAATCAGCCCCAGCATTTT.

J is TRBJ2-1 and V is TRBV9; D possibly corresponds to TRBD1 (6 bases). CDR1 SGDLS and CDR2 YYNGEE come from the germline V gene. The CDR3 sequence is 14 residues long. V was cut by 0 bases and J by 6 bases, with 10 bases left in between. Here the CDR3 DNA reads TGTGCCAGCAGCGTAGCAACAGGGCCCAATGAGCAGTTCTTC. Encoded protein: CASSVATGPNEQFF.